A single sample gave rise to the 2 T cell receptor beta chains below, sequenced in a study of Ad26.COV2.S vaccination and SARS-CoV-2 variants. Measured with immunoSEQ multiplex PCR; TCRdb has only the in-frame clones, and not every one. The sample yields 85,000 to 120,000 clones, 80% seen once. Specimen: peripheral blood, collected after recovery from COVID-19. These receptors were obtained from a human donor who had recovered from COVID-19.

V usage is TRBV19 and J usage is TRBJ1-4; 7 nucleotides match TRBD1. Germline-derived CDR1 and CDR2 are LNHDA and SQIVND (reference sequence). After removal of 5 bases from V and 8 bases from J, the junction contained 11 bases not matched to a gene. CDR3 length equals 15 residues. The CDR3 here is CASSLRTGGNEKLFF. In nucleotides, the CDR3 is TGTGCCAGTAGTCTCCGGACAGGAGGAAACGAAAAACTGTTTTTT.

The chain is built from TRBV7-2 and TRBJ2-3; weak D call: TRBD2 (6 bases). CDR1 and CDR2 (germline): SGHTA, FQGNSA. V was clipped by 5 bases and J by 0 bases, with 12 bases between them. CDR3 size: 15 residues. The CDR3 protein is CASSTGGRSTDTQYF. Here the CDR3 DNA reads TGTGCCAGCAGCACCGGGGGAAGGAGCACAGATACGCAGTATTTT.